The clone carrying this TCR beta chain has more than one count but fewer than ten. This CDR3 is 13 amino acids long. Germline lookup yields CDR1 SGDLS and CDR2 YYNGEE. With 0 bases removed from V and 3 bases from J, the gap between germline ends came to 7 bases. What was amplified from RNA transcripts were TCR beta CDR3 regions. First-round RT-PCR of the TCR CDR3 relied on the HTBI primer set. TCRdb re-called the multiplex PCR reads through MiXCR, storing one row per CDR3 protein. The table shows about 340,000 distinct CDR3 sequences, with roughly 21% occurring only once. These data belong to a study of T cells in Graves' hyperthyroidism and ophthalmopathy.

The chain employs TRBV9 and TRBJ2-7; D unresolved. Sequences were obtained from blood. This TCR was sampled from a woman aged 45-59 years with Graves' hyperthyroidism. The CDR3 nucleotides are TGTGCCAGCAGCGTAGACCCCGGCTACGAGCAGTACTTC. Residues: CASSVDPGYEQYF.